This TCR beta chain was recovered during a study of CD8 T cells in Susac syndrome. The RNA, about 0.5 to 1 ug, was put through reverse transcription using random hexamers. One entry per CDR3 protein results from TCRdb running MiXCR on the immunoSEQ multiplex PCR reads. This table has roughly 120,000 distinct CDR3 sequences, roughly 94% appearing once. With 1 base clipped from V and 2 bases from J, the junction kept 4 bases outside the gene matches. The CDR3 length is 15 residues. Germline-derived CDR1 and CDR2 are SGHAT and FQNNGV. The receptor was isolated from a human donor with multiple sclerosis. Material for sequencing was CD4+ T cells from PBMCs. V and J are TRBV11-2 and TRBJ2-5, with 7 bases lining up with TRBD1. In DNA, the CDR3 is TGTGCCAGCAGCTTAGCCTCGGGACAGCAAGAGACCCAGTACTTC. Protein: CASSLASGQQETQYF. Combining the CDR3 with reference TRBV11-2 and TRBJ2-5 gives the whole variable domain EAGVAQSPRYKIIEKRQSVAFWCNPISGHATLYWYQQILGQGPKLLIQFQNNGVVDDSQLPKDRFSAERLKGVDSTLKIQPAKLEDSAVYLCASSLASGQQETQYFGPGTRLLVL.